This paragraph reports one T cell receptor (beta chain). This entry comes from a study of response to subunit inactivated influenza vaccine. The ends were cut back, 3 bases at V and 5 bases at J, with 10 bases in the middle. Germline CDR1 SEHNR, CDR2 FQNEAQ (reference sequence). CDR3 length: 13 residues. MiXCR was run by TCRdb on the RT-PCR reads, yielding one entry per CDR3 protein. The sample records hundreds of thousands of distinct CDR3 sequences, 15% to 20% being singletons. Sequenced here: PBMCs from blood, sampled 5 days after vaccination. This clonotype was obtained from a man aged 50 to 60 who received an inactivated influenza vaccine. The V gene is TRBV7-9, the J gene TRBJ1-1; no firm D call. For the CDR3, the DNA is TGTGCCAGCAGCTTCACCGCCCAAACTGAAGCTTTCTTT. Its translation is CASSFTAQTEAFF.